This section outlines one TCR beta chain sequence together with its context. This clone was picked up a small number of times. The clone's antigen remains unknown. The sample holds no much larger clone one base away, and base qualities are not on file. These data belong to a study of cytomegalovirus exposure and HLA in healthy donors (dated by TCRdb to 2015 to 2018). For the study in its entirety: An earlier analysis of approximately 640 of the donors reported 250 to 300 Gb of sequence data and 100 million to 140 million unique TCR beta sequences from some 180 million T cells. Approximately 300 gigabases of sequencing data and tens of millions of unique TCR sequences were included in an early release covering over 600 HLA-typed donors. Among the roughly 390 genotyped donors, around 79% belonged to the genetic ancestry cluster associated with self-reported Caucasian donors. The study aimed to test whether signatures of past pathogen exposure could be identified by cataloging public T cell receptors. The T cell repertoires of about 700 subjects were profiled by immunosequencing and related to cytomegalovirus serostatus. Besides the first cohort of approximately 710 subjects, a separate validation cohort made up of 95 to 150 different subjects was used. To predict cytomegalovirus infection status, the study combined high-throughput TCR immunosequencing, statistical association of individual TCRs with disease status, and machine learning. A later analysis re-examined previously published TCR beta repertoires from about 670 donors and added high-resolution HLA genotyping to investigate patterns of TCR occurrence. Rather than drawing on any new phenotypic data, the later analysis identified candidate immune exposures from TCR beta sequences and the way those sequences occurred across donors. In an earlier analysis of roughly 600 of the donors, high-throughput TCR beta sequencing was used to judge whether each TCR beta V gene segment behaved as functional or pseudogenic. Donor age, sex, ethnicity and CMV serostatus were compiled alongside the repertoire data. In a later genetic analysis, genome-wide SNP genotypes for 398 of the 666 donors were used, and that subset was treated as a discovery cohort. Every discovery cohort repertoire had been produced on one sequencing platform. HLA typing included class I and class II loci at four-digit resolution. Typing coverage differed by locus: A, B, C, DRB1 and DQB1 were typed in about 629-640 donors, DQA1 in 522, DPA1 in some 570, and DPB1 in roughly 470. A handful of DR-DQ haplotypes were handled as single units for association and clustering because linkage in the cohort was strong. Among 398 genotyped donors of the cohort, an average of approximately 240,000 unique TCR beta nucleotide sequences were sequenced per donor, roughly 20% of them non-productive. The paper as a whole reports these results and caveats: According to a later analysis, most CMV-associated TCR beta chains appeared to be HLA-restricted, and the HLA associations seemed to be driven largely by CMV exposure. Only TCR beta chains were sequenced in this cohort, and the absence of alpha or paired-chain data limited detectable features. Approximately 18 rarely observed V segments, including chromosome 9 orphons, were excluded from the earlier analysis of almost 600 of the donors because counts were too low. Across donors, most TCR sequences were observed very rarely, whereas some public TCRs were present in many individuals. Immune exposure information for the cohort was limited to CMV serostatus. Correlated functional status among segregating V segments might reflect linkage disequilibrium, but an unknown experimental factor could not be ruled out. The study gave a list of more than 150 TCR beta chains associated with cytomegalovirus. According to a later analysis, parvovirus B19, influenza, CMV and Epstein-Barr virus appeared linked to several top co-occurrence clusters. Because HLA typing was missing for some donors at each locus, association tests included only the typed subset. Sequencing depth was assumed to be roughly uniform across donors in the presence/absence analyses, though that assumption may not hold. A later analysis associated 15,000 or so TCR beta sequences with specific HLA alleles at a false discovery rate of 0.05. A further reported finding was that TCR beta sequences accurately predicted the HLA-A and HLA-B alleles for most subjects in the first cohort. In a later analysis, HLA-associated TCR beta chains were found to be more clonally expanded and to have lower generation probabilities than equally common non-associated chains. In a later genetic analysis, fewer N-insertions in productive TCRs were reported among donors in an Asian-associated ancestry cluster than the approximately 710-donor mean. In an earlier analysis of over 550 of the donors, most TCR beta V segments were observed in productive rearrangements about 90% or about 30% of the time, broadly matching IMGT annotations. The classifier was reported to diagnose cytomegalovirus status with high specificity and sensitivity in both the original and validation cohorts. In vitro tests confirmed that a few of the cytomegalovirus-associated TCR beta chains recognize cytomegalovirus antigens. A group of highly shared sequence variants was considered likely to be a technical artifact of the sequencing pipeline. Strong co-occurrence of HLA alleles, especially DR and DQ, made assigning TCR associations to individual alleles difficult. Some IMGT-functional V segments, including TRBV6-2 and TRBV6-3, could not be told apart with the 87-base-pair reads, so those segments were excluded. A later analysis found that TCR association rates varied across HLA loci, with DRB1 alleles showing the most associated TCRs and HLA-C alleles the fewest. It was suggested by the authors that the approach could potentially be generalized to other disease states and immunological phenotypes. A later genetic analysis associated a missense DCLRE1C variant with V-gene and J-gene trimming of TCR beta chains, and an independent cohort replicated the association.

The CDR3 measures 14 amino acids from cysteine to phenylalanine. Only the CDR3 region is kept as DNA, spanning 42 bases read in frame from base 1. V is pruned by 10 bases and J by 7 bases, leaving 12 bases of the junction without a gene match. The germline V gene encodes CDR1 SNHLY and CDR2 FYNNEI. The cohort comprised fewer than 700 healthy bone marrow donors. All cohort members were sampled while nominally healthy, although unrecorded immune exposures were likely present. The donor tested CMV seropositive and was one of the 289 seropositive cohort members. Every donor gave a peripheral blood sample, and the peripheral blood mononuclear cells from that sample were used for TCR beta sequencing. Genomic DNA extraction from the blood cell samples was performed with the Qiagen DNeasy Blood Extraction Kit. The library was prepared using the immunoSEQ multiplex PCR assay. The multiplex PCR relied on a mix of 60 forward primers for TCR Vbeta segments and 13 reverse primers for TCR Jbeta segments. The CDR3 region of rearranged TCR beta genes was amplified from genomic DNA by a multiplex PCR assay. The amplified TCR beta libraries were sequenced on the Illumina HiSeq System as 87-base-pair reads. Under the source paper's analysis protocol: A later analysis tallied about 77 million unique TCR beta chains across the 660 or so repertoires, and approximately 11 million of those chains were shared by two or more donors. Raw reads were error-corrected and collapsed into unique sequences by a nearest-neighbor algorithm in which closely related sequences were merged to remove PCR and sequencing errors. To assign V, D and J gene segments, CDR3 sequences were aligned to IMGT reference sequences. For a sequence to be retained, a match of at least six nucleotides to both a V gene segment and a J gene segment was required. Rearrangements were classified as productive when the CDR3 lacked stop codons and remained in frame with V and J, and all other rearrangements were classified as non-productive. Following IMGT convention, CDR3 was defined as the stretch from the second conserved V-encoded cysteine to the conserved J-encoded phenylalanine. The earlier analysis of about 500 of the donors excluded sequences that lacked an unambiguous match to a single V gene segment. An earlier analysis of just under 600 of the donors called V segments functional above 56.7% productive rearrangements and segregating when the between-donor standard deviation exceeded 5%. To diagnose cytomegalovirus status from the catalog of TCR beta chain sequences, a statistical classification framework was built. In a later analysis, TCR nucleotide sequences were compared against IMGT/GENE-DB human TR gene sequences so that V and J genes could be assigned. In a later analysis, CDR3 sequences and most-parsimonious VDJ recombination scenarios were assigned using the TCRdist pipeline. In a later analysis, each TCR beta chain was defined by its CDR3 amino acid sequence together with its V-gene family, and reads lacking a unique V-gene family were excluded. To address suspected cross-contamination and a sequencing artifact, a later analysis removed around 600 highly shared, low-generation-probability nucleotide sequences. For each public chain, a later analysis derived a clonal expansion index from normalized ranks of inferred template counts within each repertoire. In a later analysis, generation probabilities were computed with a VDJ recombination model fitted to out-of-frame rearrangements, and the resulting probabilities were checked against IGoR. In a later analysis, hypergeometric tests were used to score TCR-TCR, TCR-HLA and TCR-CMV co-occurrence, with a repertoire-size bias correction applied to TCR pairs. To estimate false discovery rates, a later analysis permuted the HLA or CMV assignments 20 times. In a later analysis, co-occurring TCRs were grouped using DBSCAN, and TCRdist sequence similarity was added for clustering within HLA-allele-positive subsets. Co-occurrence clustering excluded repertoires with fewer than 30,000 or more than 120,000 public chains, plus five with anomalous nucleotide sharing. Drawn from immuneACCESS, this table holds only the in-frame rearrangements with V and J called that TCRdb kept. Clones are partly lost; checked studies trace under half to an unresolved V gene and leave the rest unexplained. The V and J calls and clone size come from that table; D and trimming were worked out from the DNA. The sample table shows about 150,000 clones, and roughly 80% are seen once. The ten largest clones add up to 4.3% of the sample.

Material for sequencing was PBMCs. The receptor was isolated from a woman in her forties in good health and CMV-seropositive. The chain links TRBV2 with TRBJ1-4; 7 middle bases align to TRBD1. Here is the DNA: TGTGCCACCTTCCAGGGGACAGCCGGTGAAAAACTGTTTTTT. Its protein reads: CATFQGTAGEKLFF.